Shown below are 2 T cell receptor beta chains from a single sample sequenced in a study of metastatic and nonmetastatic thyroid tumors. Via MiXCR, TCRdb re-called the PCR reads. The sample contains over 20,000 clones, approximately 25% of which appear only once. All patients were untreated before thyroid surgery. The sequenced sample consisted of blood. Receptors originate from a female donor with papillary thyroid cancer or a benign thyroid nodule (not recorded which). Some clones in this sample may be carry-over from other donors' samples.

This clone was detected ten times or more. Here the CDR3 reads CASSFVRQGALNTEAFF. The CDR3 nucleotides read TGTGCCAGCAGTTTCGTTCGACAGGGGGCGTTGAACACTGAAGCTTTCTTT. The chain couples TRBV28 to TRBJ1-1; 10 bases are shared with TRBD1. J gave up 0 bases and V 3 bases, and 7 bases lay outside the gene matches. The germline V gene has CDR1 MDHEN and CDR2 SYDVKM. The CDR3 sequence is 17 residues long.

This clone ranks as medium-sized (0.01 to 0.1%). This chain uses TRBV15 with TRBJ2-1; D might be TRBD1 (5 bases). The CDR3 has 20 amino acids. Germline loops: CDR1 LNHNV, CDR2 YYDKDF (reference sequence). The germline V and J ends were trimmed by 4 bases and 0 bases, with 25 bases remaining between them. The CDR3 protein is CATSKSRQRQYSSSYNEQFF. The CDR3, as DNA: TGTGCCACCAGCAAATCCCGACAGCGACAGTATTCCAGCTCCTACAATGAGCAGTTCTTC.